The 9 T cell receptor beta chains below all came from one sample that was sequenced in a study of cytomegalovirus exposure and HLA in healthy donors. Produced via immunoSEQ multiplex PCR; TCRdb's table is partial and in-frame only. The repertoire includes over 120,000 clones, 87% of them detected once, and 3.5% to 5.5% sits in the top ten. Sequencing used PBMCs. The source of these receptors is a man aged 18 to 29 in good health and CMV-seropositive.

The CDR3 loop reads CASSPSGGGLNNEQFF. The DNA for the CDR3 is TGTGCCAGCTCACCATCAGGGGGCGGACTAAACAATGAGCAGTTCTTC. The V gene is TRBV18, the J gene TRBJ2-1, with 8 bases matching TRBD1. Trimming at V came to 2 bases and at J to 5 bases, leaving 8 bases not matched to a gene. This CDR3 has 16 amino acids. The germline V gene has CDR1 KGHSH and CDR2 LQKENI.

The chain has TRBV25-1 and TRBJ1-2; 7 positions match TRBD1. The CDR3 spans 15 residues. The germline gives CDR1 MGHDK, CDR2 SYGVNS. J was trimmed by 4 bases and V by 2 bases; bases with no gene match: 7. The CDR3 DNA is TGTGCCAGCAGTGAAATCGGGGACAGTCTCTATGGCTACACCTTC. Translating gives CASSEIGDSLYGYTF.

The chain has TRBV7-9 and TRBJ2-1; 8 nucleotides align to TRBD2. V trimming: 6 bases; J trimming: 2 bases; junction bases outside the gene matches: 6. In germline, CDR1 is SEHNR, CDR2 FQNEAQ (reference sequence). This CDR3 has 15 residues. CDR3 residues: CASRIAGTAYNEQFF. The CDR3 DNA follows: TGTGCCAGCAGGATAGCGGGGACGGCCTACAATGAGCAGTTCTTC.

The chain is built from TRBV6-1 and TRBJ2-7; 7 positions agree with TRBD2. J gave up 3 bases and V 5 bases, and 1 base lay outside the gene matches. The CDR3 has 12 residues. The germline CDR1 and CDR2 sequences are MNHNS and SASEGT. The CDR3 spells CASSWGGYEQYF. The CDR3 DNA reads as TGTGCCAGCAGTTGGGGGGGCTACGAGCAGTACTTC.

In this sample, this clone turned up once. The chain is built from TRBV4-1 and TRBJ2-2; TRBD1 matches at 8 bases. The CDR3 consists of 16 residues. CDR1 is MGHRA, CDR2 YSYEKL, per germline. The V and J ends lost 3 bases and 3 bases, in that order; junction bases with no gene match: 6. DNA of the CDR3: TGCGCCAGCAGCCAGATACAGGGGGTTGACACCGGGGAGCTGTTTTTT. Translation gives CASSQIQGVDTGELFF.

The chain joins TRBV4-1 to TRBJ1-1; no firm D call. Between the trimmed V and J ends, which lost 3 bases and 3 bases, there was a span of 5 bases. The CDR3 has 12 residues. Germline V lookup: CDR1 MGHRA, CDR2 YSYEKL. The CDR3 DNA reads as TGCGCCAGCAGCCATCCTGACACTGAAGCTTTCTTT. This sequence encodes CASSHPDTEAFF.

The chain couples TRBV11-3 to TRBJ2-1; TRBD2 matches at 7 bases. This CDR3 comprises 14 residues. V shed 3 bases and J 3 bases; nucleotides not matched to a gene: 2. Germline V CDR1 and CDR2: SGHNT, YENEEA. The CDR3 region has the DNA TGTGCCAGCAGCTTGGGGACTAACTACAATGAGCAGTTCTTC. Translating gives CASSLGTNYNEQFF.

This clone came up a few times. For the CDR3, the DNA is TGTGCCAGTAGAGCAACAGGGGAGAGGACATACGAGCAGTACTTC. It specifies CASRATGERTYEQYF. This chain joins TRBV19 and TRBJ2-7; 7 bases are a match to TRBD1. Trimming cost V 6 bases and J 4 bases; bases outside gene matches: 12. Germline V gene sequence: CDR1 LNHDA, CDR2 SQIVND (reference sequence). The CDR3 length is 15 residues.

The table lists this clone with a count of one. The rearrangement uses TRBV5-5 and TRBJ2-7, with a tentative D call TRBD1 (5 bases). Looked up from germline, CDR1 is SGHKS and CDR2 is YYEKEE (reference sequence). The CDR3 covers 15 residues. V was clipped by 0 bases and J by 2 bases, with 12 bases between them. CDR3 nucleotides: TGTGCCAGCAGCTTGGAATTGGCAGGGCCCTACGAGCAGTACTTC. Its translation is CASSLELAGPYEQYF. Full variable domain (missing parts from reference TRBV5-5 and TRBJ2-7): DAGVTQSPTHLIKTRGQQVTLRCSPISGHKSVSWYQQVLGQGPQFIFQYYEKEERGRGNFPDRFSARQFPNYSSELNVNALLLGDSALYLCASSLELAGPYEQYFGPGTRLTVT.